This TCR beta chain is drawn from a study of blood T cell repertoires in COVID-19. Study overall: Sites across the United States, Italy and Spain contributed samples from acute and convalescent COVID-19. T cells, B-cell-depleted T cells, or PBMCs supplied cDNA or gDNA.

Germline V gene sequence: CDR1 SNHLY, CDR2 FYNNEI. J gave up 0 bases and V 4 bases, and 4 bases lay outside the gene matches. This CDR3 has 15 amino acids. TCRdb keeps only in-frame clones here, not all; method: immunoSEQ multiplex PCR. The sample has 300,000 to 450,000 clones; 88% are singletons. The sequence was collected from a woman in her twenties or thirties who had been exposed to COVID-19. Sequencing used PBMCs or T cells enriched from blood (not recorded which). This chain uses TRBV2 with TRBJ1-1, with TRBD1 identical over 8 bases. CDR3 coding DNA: TGTGCCAGCAGTGGTCCAGGGGGCCTGAACACTGAAGCTTTCTTT. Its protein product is CASSGPGGLNTEAFF.